This T cell receptor (beta chain) was profiled in a study of blood T cell repertoires in COVID-19. Here immunoSEQ multiplex PCR was the method, and the copy in TCRdb shows in-frame clones only, minus some. Here the sample spans approximately 470,000 clones, 80% to 90% being singletons. The ends were cut back, 0 bases at V and 2 bases at J, with 12 bases in the middle. This CDR3 is built from 15 residues. Germline-derived CDR1 and CDR2 are GTSNPN and SVGIG (reference sequence). Specimen: peripheral blood. This receptor was obtained from a human donor in a cohort sampled during active COVID-19. V usage is TRBV30 and J usage is TRBJ2-3; D perhaps matches TRBD2 (6 bases). DNA for the CDR3: TGTGCCTGGAGTGTACGGAGCGGGCCCACAGATACGCAGTATTTT. It codes for CAWSVRSGPTDTQYF.